This T cell receptor (beta chain) was sequenced in a study of shared clonotypes between healthy human individuals. On this clone: No antigen is known for it.

Clones were read by immunoSEQ multiplex PCR, and TCRdb kept only the in-frame ones, dropping some. Of millions of clones in the sample, more than 90% were seen once. The germline V and J ends were trimmed by 5 bases and 3 bases, with 11 bases remaining between them. This CDR3 region has 14 residues. Per germline, CDR1 SGHVS and CDR2 FQNEAQ. Overall study results and limits: Non-shared clonotypes had lower generation probabilities than clonotypes shared by all four sorted-subset donors. Naive subsets generally exceeded memory subsets in estimated richness. A handful of donors had around 5.2% of their naive CD4 clonotypes in common.

This receptor was identified in a man between 18 and 35 years old in good health. The chain carries TRBV7-8 and TRBJ1-5; D is perhaps TRBD1 (6 bases). The sequencing input was naive CD4+ T cells sorted from blood. Sample subset: CD45RA+ positively selected. CDR3 sequence: CASSHRQVNQPQHF. CDR3 in DNA: TGTGCCAGCAGCCACCGACAGGTCAATCAGCCCCAGCATTTT.